This T cell receptor (beta chain) stems from a study of blood T cell repertoires in COVID-19. Study summary: The United States, Italy and Spain provided the acute and convalescent COVID-19 samples. PBMCs, B-cell-depleted T cells, or T cells provided the cDNA or gDNA that made up the material.

This clone was detected once. Authors' methods: Nucleated cell number was recorded as an estimate derived from reference gene primer amplification. Some clones are missing from TCRdb's copy, which holds only in-frame ones; the method was immunoSEQ multiplex PCR. From that table come the V and J calls and clone size; the DNA was used to work out D and trimming. The data hold 73,000 or so clones, with around 88% observed a single time. Germline CDR1 is SGHRS and CDR2 is YFSETQ. Trimming removed 2 bases from V and 0 bases from J, with 6 bases in between. The length of the CDR3 is 14 residues. J is TRBJ2-1 and V is TRBV5-1; D is uncertain. The origin of this receptor is a man aged 45-65 years with active COVID-19. Specimen: peripheral blood. CDR3 loop: CASSFSSSYNEQFF. Here the CDR3 DNA reads TGCGCCAGCAGCTTTTCGAGCTCCTACAATGAGCAGTTCTTC.